This T cell receptor (beta chain) was profiled in a study of OX40 agonist ivuxolimab in advanced cancers. V was clipped by 5 bases and J by 0 bases, with 16 bases between them. The length of the CDR3 is 16 residues. The germline CDR1 and CDR2 sequences are SGHDN and FVKESK. The table came from immunoSEQ multiplex PCR; TCRdb's copy has only in-frame clones and leaves some out. The sample lists 40,000 or so clones, more than 75% seen once, with around 20% in the top ten. The receptor's source is an adult with an advanced solid tumor such as melanoma, head and neck, liver or kidney cancer. The input for sequencing was CD4+ or CD8+ T cells sorted from blood, taken in a trial of the OX40 agonist ivuxolimab. The V and J genes are TRBV14 and TRBJ2-5, with D perhaps TRBD2 (5 bases). CDR3 amino acids: CASSSRISSYQETQYF. For the CDR3, the DNA is TGTGCCAGCAGCTCACGAATATCTAGCTACCAAGAGACCCAGTACTTC.